Detailed here is one T cell receptor beta chain. This specimen belongs to a study of blood T cell repertoires in COVID-19. Sequencing was performed with immunoSEQ multiplex PCR; in TCRdb, only in-frame clones are kept and a portion is missing. The sample has tens of thousands of clones, around 90% seen once. The receptor was derived from a human donor in a cohort sampled during active COVID-19. The source material was peripheral blood.

The CDR3 bases are TGTGCCAGCAGCTATGACACCTACGAGCAGTACTTC. This translates into CASSYDTYEQYF. This rearrangement joins TRBV12-3 or TRBV12-4 to TRBJ2-7, with D uncertain. The V gene lost 6 bases and the J gene lost 2 bases, with 8 bases spanning the gap. CDR3 length equals 12 residues.